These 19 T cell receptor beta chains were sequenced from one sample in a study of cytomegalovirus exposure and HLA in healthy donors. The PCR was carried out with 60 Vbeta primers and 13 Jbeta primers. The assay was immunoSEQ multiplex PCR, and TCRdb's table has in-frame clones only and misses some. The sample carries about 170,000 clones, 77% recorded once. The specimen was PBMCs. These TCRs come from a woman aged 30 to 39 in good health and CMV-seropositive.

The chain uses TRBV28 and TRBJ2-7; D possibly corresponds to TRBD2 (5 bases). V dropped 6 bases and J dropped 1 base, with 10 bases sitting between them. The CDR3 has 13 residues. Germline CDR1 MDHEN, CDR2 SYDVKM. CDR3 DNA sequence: TGTGCCAGCAGGGAGGCGTCTTCCTACGAGCAGTACTTC. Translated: CASREASSYEQYF.

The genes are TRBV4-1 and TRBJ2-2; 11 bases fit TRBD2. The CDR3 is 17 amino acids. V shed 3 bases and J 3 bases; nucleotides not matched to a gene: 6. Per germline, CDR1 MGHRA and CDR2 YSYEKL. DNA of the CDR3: TGCGCCAGCAGCCAGGGGCCACTAGCGGGGGACACCGGGGAGCTGTTTTTT. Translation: CASSQGPLAGDTGELFF.

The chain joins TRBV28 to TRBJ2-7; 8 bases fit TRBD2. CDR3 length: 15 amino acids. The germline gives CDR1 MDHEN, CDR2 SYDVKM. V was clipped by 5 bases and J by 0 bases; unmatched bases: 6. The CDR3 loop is CASSTTSGFSYEQYF. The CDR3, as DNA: TGTGCCAGCAGTACTACTAGCGGATTCTCCTACGAGCAGTACTTC.

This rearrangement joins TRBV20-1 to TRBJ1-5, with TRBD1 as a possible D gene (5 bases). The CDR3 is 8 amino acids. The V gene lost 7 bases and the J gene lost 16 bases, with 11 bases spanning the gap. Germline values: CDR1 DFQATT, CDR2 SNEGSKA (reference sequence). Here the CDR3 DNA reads TGCAGTGATAATCAGGGACATTTT. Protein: CSDNQGHF.

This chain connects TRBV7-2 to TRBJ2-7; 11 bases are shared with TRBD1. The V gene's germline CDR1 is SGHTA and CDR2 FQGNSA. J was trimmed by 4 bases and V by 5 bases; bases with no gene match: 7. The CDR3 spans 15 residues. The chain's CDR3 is CASSRGQGGRYEQYF. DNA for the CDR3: TGTGCCAGCAGCCGGGGACAGGGGGGAAGGTACGAGCAGTACTTC.

CDR3 protein: CASRGRQGDTEAFF. As DNA, the CDR3 is TGCGCCAGCAGGGGGAGACAGGGGGACACTGAAGCTTTCTTT. The V and J genes are TRBV5-1 and TRBJ1-1; 9 positions match TRBD1. The V gene end was trimmed by 5 bases and the J gene end by 3 bases; junction bases not matched to a gene: 5. The CDR3 consists of 14 residues. Germline V gene sequence: CDR1 SGHRS, CDR2 YFSETQ.

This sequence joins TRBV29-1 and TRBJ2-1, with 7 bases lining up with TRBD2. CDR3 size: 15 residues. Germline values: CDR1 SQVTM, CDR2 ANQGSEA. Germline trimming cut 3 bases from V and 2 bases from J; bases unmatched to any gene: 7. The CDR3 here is CSVDPAGTTYNEQFF. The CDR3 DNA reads TGCAGCGTTGACCCAGCGGGGACGACCTACAATGAGCAGTTCTTC.

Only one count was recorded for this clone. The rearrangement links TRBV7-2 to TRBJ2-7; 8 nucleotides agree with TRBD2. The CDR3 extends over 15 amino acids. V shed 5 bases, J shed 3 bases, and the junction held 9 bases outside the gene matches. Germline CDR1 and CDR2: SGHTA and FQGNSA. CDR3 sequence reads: CASSARTSSFYEQYF. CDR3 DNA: TGTGCCAGCAGCGCCCGGACTAGCTCTTTCTACGAGCAGTACTTC. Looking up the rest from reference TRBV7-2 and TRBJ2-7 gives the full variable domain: GAGVSQSPSNKVTEKGKDVELRCDPISGHTALYWYRQSLGQGLEFLIYFQGNSAPDKSGLPSDRFSAERTGGSVSTLTIQRTQQEDSAVYLCASSARTSSFYEQYFGPGTRLTVT.

CDR3 sequence (DNA): TGTGCCAGCAGCTTAGCCCGGGTTCTAAAAAGTGAGCAGTACTTC. Its translation is CASSLARVLKSEQYF. The chain has TRBV7-6 and TRBJ2-7; no clear D gene. CDR1 is SGHVS and CDR2 is FNYEAQ in the germline V gene. Trimming cost V 0 bases and J 7 bases, with 16 bases left between them. The CDR3 covers 15 residues.

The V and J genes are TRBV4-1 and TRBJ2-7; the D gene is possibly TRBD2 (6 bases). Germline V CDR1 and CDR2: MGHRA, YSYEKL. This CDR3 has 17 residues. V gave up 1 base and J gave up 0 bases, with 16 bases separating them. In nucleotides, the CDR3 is TGCGCCAGCAGCCAAGTAGGCGGGGTTGGAACCTCCTACGAGCAGTACTTC. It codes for CASSQVGGVGTSYEQYF.

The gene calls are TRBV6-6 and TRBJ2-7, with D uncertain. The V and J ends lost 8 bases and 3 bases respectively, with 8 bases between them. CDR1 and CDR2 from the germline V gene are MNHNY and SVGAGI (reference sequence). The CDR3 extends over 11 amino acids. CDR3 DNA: TGTGCCAGCGCCTCCTACTACGAGCAGTACTTC. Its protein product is CASASYYEQYF.

The CDR3 coding sequence is TGTGCCAGCAGGGAGGGGACGGGGGAGCTGTTTTTT. As protein: CASREGTGELFF. This chain joins TRBV28 and TRBJ2-2; maybe TRBD2 (6 bases). V was cut by 6 bases and J by 8 bases, with 10 bases left in between. Germline loops: CDR1 MDHEN, CDR2 SYDVKM. The CDR3 consists of 12 residues.

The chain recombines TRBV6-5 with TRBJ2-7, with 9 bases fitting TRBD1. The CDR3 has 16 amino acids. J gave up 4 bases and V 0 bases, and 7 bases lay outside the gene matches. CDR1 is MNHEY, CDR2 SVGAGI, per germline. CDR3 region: CASSYSSGTGRYEQYF. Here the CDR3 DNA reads TGTGCCAGCAGTTACTCGAGTGGGACAGGGAGGTACGAGCAGTACTTC.

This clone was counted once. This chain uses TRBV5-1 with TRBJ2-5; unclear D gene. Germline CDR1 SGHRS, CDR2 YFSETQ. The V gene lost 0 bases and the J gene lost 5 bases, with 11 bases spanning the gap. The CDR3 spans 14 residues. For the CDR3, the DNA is TGCGCCAGCAGCTTGGGCGGCGGCCTGGAGACCCAGTACTTC. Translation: CASSLGGGLETQYF.

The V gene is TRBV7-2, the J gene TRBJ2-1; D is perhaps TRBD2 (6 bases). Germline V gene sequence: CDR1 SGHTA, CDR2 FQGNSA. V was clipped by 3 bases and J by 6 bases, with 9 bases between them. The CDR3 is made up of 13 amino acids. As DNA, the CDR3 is TGTGCCAGCAGCTTGTCGCGGGGCAATGAGCAGTTCTTC. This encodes CASSLSRGNEQFF.

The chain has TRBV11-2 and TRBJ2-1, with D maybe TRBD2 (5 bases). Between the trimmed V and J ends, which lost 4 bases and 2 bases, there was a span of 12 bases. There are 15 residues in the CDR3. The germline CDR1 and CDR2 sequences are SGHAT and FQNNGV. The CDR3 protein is CASSSLGSPYNEQFF. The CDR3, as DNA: TGTGCCAGCAGCTCGTTGGGGAGCCCCTACAATGAGCAGTTCTTC.

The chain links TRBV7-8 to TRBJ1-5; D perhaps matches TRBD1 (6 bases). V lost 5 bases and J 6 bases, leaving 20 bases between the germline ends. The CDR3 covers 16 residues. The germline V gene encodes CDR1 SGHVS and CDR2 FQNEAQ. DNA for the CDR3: TGTGCCAGCAGCCCGGGCATCCGGGGAGGGGGTCAGCCCCAGCATTTT. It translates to CASSPGIRGGGQPQHF.

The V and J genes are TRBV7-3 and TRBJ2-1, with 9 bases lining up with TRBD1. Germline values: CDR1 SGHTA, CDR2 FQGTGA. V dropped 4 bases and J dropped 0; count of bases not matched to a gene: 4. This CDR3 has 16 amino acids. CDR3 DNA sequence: TGTGCCAGCAGCTCGGGGACAGGGAGCTCCTACAATGAGCAGTTCTTC. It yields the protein CASSSGTGSSYNEQFF.

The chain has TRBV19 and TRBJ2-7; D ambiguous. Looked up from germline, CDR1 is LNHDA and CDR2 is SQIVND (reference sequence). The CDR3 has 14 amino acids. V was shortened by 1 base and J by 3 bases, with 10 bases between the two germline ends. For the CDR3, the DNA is TGTGCCAGTAGTATAGGAGGAAGAGACTACGAGCAGTACTTC. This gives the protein CASSIGGRDYEQYF.